This T cell receptor (beta chain) was sequenced in a study of vaccination and CD4 T cells after COVID-19. Study-level points and caveats: Convalescent patients saw a median approximately 90% of their reactive clones show up only after vaccination.

The CDR3 sequence is 15 residues long. V lost 3 bases to trimming and J lost 7 bases, with 18 bases between them. Germline V gives CDR1 MGHRA, CDR2 YSYEKL. The Oncomine TCR Beta short-read assay was applied to DNA of cultured CD4+ T cells. Cultured CD4+ T cells yielded the extracted genomic DNA. TCRdb independently ran MiXCR on the PCR reads; one entry per CDR3 protein. Of roughly 16,000 distinct CDR3 sequences in the sample, 75% were seen once. A word on this clonotype: Its target is unknown.

The sample's treatment: roughly 10-day PBMC culture with coronavirus spike peptide pools or control peptides (ViraFEST assay). Antigen-specific T cells were expanded with peptide pools by ViraFEST, and TCRs were then sequenced. V gene TRBV4-1 combines with J gene TRBJ1-2, with D maybe TRBD1 (5 bases). The sample was CD4+ T cells from blood, cultured in vitro, taken after SARS-CoV-2 vaccination. The clonotype originates from a human donor who received a COVID-19 vaccine. The CDR3 DNA reads TGCGCCAGCAGCCACCCCGTCAGGGAATTTGCTGGCTACACCTTC. It codes for CASSHPVREFAGYTF.